What follows describes a single T cell receptor delta chain. Antigen unknown. It may be a read error: a sequence one base away is much more abundant. The CDR3 contains 15 residues. The V gene's germline CDR1 is TSWWSYY and CDR2 QGS. Trimming at V came to 0 bases and at J to 10 bases, leaving 7 bases not matched to a gene. This sample stems from a study of delta chains in infants with herpesvirus infections. The wider study: Infants infected with CMV after birth were searched for public fetal Vdelta1/Vgamma8 clonotype. General observations from the study: Absence in CMV-uninfected infants may reflect the detection limit only.

Gamma-chain- and delta-chain-specific primers converted PBMC RNA into TCR cDNA. TCRdb re-called the RT-PCR reads with CATT. This sample has about 2,500 delta-chain clones; about 40% occur once, and the top ten carry approximately 5%. The receptor's source is a human donor who was a Ugandan infant, either HIV-exposed or HIV-unexposed (not recorded which). This chain uses TRDV1 with TRDJ1, with 11 bases that match TRDD3. Sequences were derived from peripheral blood, sampled at time point 4 of longitudinal follow-up. In DNA form, the CDR3 reads TGTGCTCTTGGGGAACTTCCGACTGGGGGATATCGACTCATCTTT. Translation: CALGELPTGGYRLIF.